These 11 T cell receptor beta chains came from one sample sequenced in a study of sequential checkpoint blockade in melanoma. Treatment of the sample: randomized to nivolumab then ipilimumab (arm A) or the reverse (arm B). Using immunoSEQ multiplex PCR, the repertoire was profiled, and TCRdb retains in-frame clones only, with some absent. The sample consists of 15,000 to 20,000 clones, 85% to 95% of them appearing once. This material consisted of CD8+ T cells sorted from blood (inferred from file names), taken from a patient given nivolumab and ipilimumab in sequence. All receptors come from a human donor with melanoma.

The rearrangement uses TRBV19 and TRBJ1-2; TRBD1 aligns across 10 bases. J was trimmed by 8 bases and V by 5 bases; bases with no gene match: 11. This CDR3 is built from 15 residues. Germline CDR1 is LNHDA and CDR2 is SQIVND (reference sequence). The CDR3 sequence: CASSFTTGGLEGYTF. The CDR3 DNA is TGTGCCAGTAGTTTTACGACAGGGGGCCTTGAGGGCTACACCTTC.

The CDR3 region is CASNPGGFFGYTF. The CDR3 region has the DNA TGTGCCAGTAACCCGGGTGGGTTTTTTGGCTACACCTTC. The rearrangement links TRBV19 to TRBJ1-2; D remains unclear. Germline CDR1 is LNHDA and CDR2 is SQIVND (reference sequence). The V gene lost 7 bases and the J gene lost 7 bases, with 16 bases spanning the gap. This CDR3 contains 13 residues.

This clone has just one count. The chain is built from TRBV7-9 and TRBJ1-1, with a tentative D call TRBD1 (5 bases). This CDR3 region has 12 residues. V was pared by 5 bases and J by 11 bases, with 15 bases between. CDR1 is SEHNR and CDR2 is FQNEAQ in the germline V gene (reference sequence). For the CDR3, the DNA is TGTGCCAGCAGCAACACGGACATCGGGGCTTTCTTT. This codes for CASSNTDIGAFF.

This clone was recorded once. V gene TRBV28 combines with J gene TRBJ1-1, with D possibly being TRBD1 (6 bases). The V gene lost 3 bases and the J gene lost 5 bases, with 13 bases spanning the gap. The CDR3 is made up of 14 amino acids. Germline V gene sequence: CDR1 MDHEN, CDR2 SYDVKM. The CDR3 loop reads CASSFTRGGTEAFF. The CDR3 DNA sequence: TGTGCCAGCAGTTTTACCAGGGGAGGGACTGAAGCTTTCTTT.

The chain combines TRBV5-6 with TRBJ2-1, with TRBD2 matching 11 bases. The CDR3 totals 17 residues. Germline values: CDR1 SGHDT, CDR2 YYEEEE. With 3 bases clipped from V and 1 base from J, the junction kept 6 bases outside the gene matches. In DNA, the CDR3 is TGTGCCAGCAGCTCCCTAGCGGGAGGATCGTCCTACAATGAGCAGTTCTTC. It specifies CASSSLAGGSSYNEQFF.

The chain joins TRBV15 to TRBJ1-3; D gene unclear. The CDR3 is made up of 20 amino acids. Trimming shortened V by 5 bases and J by 2 bases, and 28 bases separated the two germline ends. Germline assignment: CDR1 LNHNV and CDR2 YYDKDF (reference sequence). CDR3 region: CATSSSFGLFAIGTGNTIYF. The CDR3 DNA is TGTGCCACCAGCTCCTCTTTTGGACTGTTCGCGATCGGGACTGGAAACACCATATATTTT.

This chain connects TRBV27 to TRBJ1-1, with D hard to call. The V and J ends lost 3 bases and 2 bases respectively, with 16 bases between them. Germline loops: CDR1 MNHEY, CDR2 SMNVEV (reference sequence). CDR3 length: 16 amino acids. In DNA form, the CDR3 reads TGTGCCAGCAGTTTTGCCGTACACACAGTTAACACTGAAGCTTTCTTT. This codes for CASSFAVHTVNTEAFF.

The sample holds one count of this clone. This chain connects TRBV2 to TRBJ1-2, with D possibly being TRBD1 (5 bases). The CDR3 length is 14 residues. V shed 8 bases and J shed 2 bases, with 15 bases lying between them. CDR1 and CDR2 (germline): SNHLY, FYNNEI. In DNA, the CDR3 is TGTGCCAGCTGTGGGGGAGGGGAGAACTATGGCTACACCTTC. It yields the protein CASCGGGENYGYTF.

V and J are TRBV5-6 and TRBJ2-7; 12 nucleotides agree with TRBD2. This CDR3 spans 15 amino acids. V dropped 2 bases and J dropped 3; count of bases not matched to a gene: 3. CDR1 is SGHDT and CDR2 is YYEEEE in the germline V gene. CDR3 in amino acids: CASSLPTSGSYEQYF. In nucleotides, the CDR3 is TGTGCCAGCAGCTTACCGACTAGCGGGAGCTACGAGCAGTACTTC.

A few counts support this clone. V is TRBV14 and J is TRBJ1-2; D is unresolved. Germline CDR1 is SGHDN and CDR2 is FVKESK. V was clipped by 4 bases and J by 6 bases, with 18 bases between them. The CDR3 has 15 amino acids. The CDR3 sequence: CASSPRQVPPDGYTF. The CDR3 DNA sequence: TGTGCCAGCAGCCCCCGCCAGGTACCACCTGATGGCTACACCTTC. Looking up the rest from reference TRBV14 and TRBJ1-2 gives the full variable domain: EAGVTQFPSHSVIEKGQTVTLRCDPISGHDNLYWYRRVMGKEIKFLLHFVKESKQDESGMPNNRFLAERTGGTYSTLKVQPAELEDSGVYFCASSPRQVPPDGYTFGSGTRLTVV.

The chain recombines TRBV27 with TRBJ2-7; 8 bases fit TRBD2. Germline CDR1 is MNHEY and CDR2 is SMNVEV (reference sequence). This CDR3 has 14 amino acids. V was pared by 6 bases and J by 5 bases, with 9 bases of the junction left unmatched. This CDR3 reads CASSDSGMFHEQYF. The CDR3 coding sequence is TGTGCCAGCAGCGATAGCGGGATGTTTCACGAGCAGTACTTC.